This T cell receptor beta chain was obtained from a study of T cell changes during pregnancy in multiple sclerosis. Germline values: CDR1 SGHDN, CDR2 FVKESK. V was cut by 0 bases and J by 4 bases, with 8 bases left in between. The length of the CDR3 is 14 residues. Sequencing was performed with immunoSEQ multiplex PCR; in TCRdb, only in-frame clones are kept and a portion is missing. The sample gives 50,000 to 60,000 clones, under 95% of which show up once; 3.6% is in the top ten. This clone was seen only once. The chain carries TRBV14 and TRBJ2-3; D call uncertain. The material was peripheral blood, obtained after pregnancy. This TCR was sampled from a female donor in good health, enrolled as a control in a pregnancy study. This chain's CDR3 is CASSQDRSADTQYF. As DNA, the CDR3 is TGTGCCAGCAGCCAAGATAGGAGCGCAGATACGCAGTATTTT.